This TCR beta chain was recovered during a study of OX40 agonist ivuxolimab in advanced cancers. Regarding the research as a whole: Ivuxolimab was an agonistic, fully human IgG2 monoclonal antibody directed against OX40 (CD134), a costimulatory receptor. The purpose of peripheral TCRbeta sequencing was to test whether ivuxolimab changed TCR sequence diversity and led to clonal T-cell expansion. Intravenous ivuxolimab was administered to patients every 2 weeks at six dose levels: 0.01, 0.1, 0.3, 1.5, 3 and 10 mg/kg. The paper covers the monotherapy dose-escalation part of the phase I ivuxolimab trial, which included N = 52 patients. Of the 50 to 55 dose-escalation patients, hepatocellular carcinoma was present in roughly 19, melanoma in approximately 15, renal cell carcinoma in 9 and head and neck cancer in 9. The dose-escalation cohort was 82.7% male with a mean age of roughly 62 years, ranging from 23 to 79. Prior anti-PD-1, anti-PD-L1 or anti-CTLA-4 therapy was permitted, and approximately 42% of dose-escalation patients had received checkpoint inhibitors. Partial responses were achieved by three dose-escalation patients, of whom one had hepatocellular carcinoma and two had cutaneous melanoma. Beyond this particular receptor, the publication reports: The antigen specificity of the peripheral T cells that underwent clonal expansion was not determined. After ivuxolimab, more expanded clones were found on average in CD8+ T cells than in CD4+ T cells. Low levels of normalized T-cell clonal expansion were also seen in some patients who did not respond. In the 0.1-3.0 mg/kg groups, partial responders had among the lowest normalized peripheral clonal expansion, particularly in CD8+ T cells. Clonal expansion of both CD4+ and CD8+ blood T cells was observed from baseline to week 6 at doses 0.1 to 3.0 mg/kg.

To sequence the TCRbeta CDR3 region, genomic DNA was isolated from the sorted cells. TCRbeta CDR3 regions were sequenced using the immunoSEQ Assay. TCRdb limited this immuneACCESS table to in-frame rearrangements with V and J called. A share of clones is missing; checked studies link under half to unresolved V genes, and the rest is unexplained. This sample comprises some 130,000 clones, over 75% of them detected only once. The ten largest clones capture around 0.55% of the sample. The germline V gene encodes CDR1 SGHAT and CDR2 FQNNGV. A distance of 16 bases separates the germline ends of V and J, which lose 8 bases and 5 bases respectively. Measured from the cysteine to the phenylalanine, the CDR3 is 14 residues long. Just CDR3 DNA is preserved here, 42 bases in frame from base 1. The trial excluded patients who had a history of autoimmune disease or who were on systemic immunosuppression. In every dose cohort, peripheral blood was drawn for TCR sequencing at baseline, cycle 4 day 1, and cycle 7 day 1. The samples were taken from a phase I, first-in-human, multicenter, open-label dose-escalation trial of ivuxolimab. The trial enrolled adults with locally advanced or metastatic head and neck squamous cell, hepatocellular, melanoma or renal cell carcinoma. Before TCR sequencing, CD4+ and CD8+ T cells were separately sorted from peripheral blood.

This clone appeared a single time. Its antigen remains undetermined. Within one base of it there is no much larger clone, and no base qualities were kept. The sequence was obtained from an adult with an advanced solid tumor such as melanoma, head and neck, liver or kidney cancer. The input for sequencing was CD4+ or CD8+ T cells sorted from blood, taken in a trial of the OX40 agonist ivuxolimab. The chain is assembled from TRBV11-2 and TRBJ2-1, with no confidently assigned D gene. The CDR3 reads CASRAAPGDNEQFF. The sequenced DNA is TGTGCCAGCCGGGCCGCCCCTGGTGACAATGAGCAGTTCTTC.